This TCR beta chain comes out of a study of blood T cell repertoires in COVID-19. Overall study context: There were acute and convalescent COVID-19 samples, and they came from the United States, Italy and Spain. Sample material is recorded as cDNA or gDNA derived from T cells, B-cell-depleted T cells, or PBMCs.

Per the original data handling: Amplification of reference gene primers was used by the study to estimate nucleated cell counts. TCRdb's copy holds only in-frame clones and misses some; the assay was immunoSEQ multiplex PCR. The D gene and trimming were derived from the DNA, and the V and J assignments and clone size from that table. The data show around 140,000 clones, around 84% seen once. The sample consisted of peripheral blood. The sequence came from a woman aged 80 or over with acute or convalescent COVID-19.

CDR3 sequence: CASSETSGRINNEQFF. The DNA for the CDR3 is TGTGCCAGCAGTGAAACTAGCGGGCGGATAAACAATGAGCAGTTCTTC. The chain links TRBV25-1 to TRBJ2-1, with TRBD2 matching over 9 bases. This CDR3 has 16 amino acids. Germline-derived CDR1 and CDR2 are MGHDK and SYGVNS. V lost 2 bases to trimming and J lost 5 bases; unmatched junction nucleotides: 7. The whole variable domain, remainder taken from reference TRBV25-1 and TRBJ2-1, is EADIYQTPRYLVIGTGKKITLECSQTMGHDKMYWYQQDPGMELHLIHYSYGVNSTEKGDLSSESTVSRIRTEHFPLTLESARPSHTSQYLCASSETSGRINNEQFFGPGTRLTVL.